This T cell receptor beta chain was obtained from a study of T cells in women clearing cervical HPV infection. Repertoires were generated with immunoSEQ multiplex PCR, while TCRdb's copy carries only in-frame clones and drops some. This sample lists about 31,000 clones; its ten largest clones have around 4%. The sample comprised blood buffy coat. This receptor was obtained from a woman between 18 and 70 years old with a cervical HPV16 infection that either progressed to CIN3+ or cleared (not recorded which).

CDR3 region: CSARGGTGGFGQPQHF. The sequenced part of the CDR3 DNA is TGCAGTGCTAGAGGTGGGACAGGGGGCTTTGGTCAGCCC. This sequence joins TRBV20-1 and TRBJ1-5; 12 bases line up with TRBD1. The read ends 3 residues before the CDR3 terminus; that terminus is restored from the germline J gene. The CDR3 is 16 residues long. V was clipped by 1 base and J by 6 bases; unmatched bases: 7. From germline, CDR1 is DFQATT and CDR2 SNEGSKA (reference sequence).